The 2 T cell receptor beta chains given below trace back to one sample, sequenced in a study of blood T cell repertoires in COVID-19. Sequenced by immunoSEQ multiplex PCR; TCRdb stores in-frame clones only, minus some. The profile shows more than 150,000 clones, about 83% of them singletons. Input material: peripheral blood. Receptor source: an elderly woman with acute or convalescent COVID-19.

This chain connects TRBV4-1 to TRBJ2-3, with D tentatively TRBD1 (6 bases). V gave up 4 bases and J gave up 4 bases, with 15 bases separating them. Germline V gene sequence: CDR1 MGHRA, CDR2 YSYEKL. The CDR3 runs to 15 residues. The CDR3 bases are TGCGCCAGCAGCCCGGACAGTCGATGGGCAGATACGCAGTATTTT. It encodes CASSPDSRWADTQYF.

The V and J genes are TRBV30 and TRBJ2-1, with TRBD2 matching 7 bases. The CDR3 extends over 18 amino acids. V was clipped by 2 bases and J by 6 bases; unmatched bases: 19. Germline V gene sequence: CDR1 GTSNPN, CDR2 SVGIG (reference sequence). The CDR3 DNA follows: TGTGCCTGGAGTACAAAAAACTCGTGGGGGGGACTGGGCAATGAGCAGTTCTTC. Translated: CAWSTKNSWGGLGNEQFF.